One sample yielded the 23 T cell receptor beta chains listed below, sequenced in a study of blood T cell repertoires in COVID-19. Clones were sequenced by immunoSEQ multiplex PCR, and TCRdb holds only the in-frame ones, with some missing. The data contain 230,000 or so clones, roughly 88% of them singletons. The source material was peripheral blood. These receptor sequences come from a man aged 35 to 55 who had recovered from COVID-19.

The genes are TRBV6-2 or TRBV6-3 and TRBJ2-1; maybe TRBD2 (7 bases). The CDR3 spans 14 residues. Germline values: CDR1 MNHEY, CDR2 SVGEGT. V lost 0 bases and J 6 bases, leaving 9 bases between the germline ends. The CDR3 nucleotides are TGTGCCAGCAGTTACTCGAGGGGGGGCAATGAGCAGTTCTTC. It translates to CASSYSRGGNEQFF.

V and J are TRBV9 and TRBJ1-2; TRBD1 matches 10 bases. The CDR3 runs to 14 residues. With V trimmed by 3 bases and J by 6 bases, 5 bases remained unmatched. The germline V gene encodes CDR1 SGDLS and CDR2 YYNGEE. The CDR3 protein is CASSAGDRGHGYTF. The CDR3 DNA reads TGTGCCAGCAGCGCCGGAGACAGGGGGCATGGCTACACCTTC.

This CDR3 is CASSSGTRSTDTQYF. CDR3 DNA sequence: TGTGCCAGCAGCTCCGGGACACGAAGCACAGATACGCAGTATTTT. The rearrangement joins TRBV7-7 to TRBJ2-3; maybe TRBD1 (6 bases). CDR3 length: 15 residues. Trimming took off 4 bases at V and 0 bases at J, with 11 bases between the two ends. The V gene's germline CDR1 is SSHAT and CDR2 FNYEAQ (reference sequence).

The chain's CDR3 is CASSLLSTARVADTQYF. CDR3 nucleotide sequence: TGTGCCAGCAGCTTGCTCTCGACAGCCCGGGTGGCAGATACGCAGTATTTT. The genes are TRBV5-4 and TRBJ2-3, with D perhaps TRBD1 (5 bases). Germline V lookup: CDR1 SGHNT, CDR2 YYREEE (reference sequence). Trimming shortened V by 1 base and J by 4 bases, and 19 bases separated the two germline ends. The CDR3 has 17 residues.

The genes are TRBV10-1 and TRBJ2-1; TRBD2 agrees at 10 bases. V gave up 4 bases and J gave up 2 bases; unmatched junction bases: 2. The CDR3 length is 15 residues. Germline V gene lookup returns CDR1 WNHNN and CDR2 SYGVQD (reference sequence). The DNA of the CDR3 is TGCGCCAGCAGTGCCAGCGGGAGGGCCTACAATGAGCAGTTCTTC. Protein: CASSASGRAYNEQFF.

The chain combines TRBV6-2 or TRBV6-3 with TRBJ2-5, with a weak D call TRBD2 (5 bases). Trimming took off 1 base at V and 7 bases at J, with 13 bases between the two ends. The length of the CDR3 is 14 residues. Germline CDR1 reads MNHEY; CDR2 reads SVGEGT. CDR3 loop: CASSYLLEDGTQYF. CDR3 nucleotide sequence: TGTGCCAGCAGTTACTTACTAGAAGACGGGACCCAGTACTTC.

V gene TRBV10-2 combines with J gene TRBJ2-7; D might be TRBD1 (6 bases). The ends were cut back, 3 bases at V and 7 bases at J, with 16 bases in the middle. Germline V gives CDR1 WSHSY, CDR2 SAAADI. This CDR3 region has 14 residues. CDR3 loop: CASSDKQGVGEQYF. Here the CDR3 DNA reads TGCGCCAGCAGTGATAAACAGGGAGTTGGTGAGCAGTACTTC.

This clone was observed at least ten times. The chain has TRBV3-1 (or the pseudogene TRBV3-2) and TRBJ2-1; tentatively, D is TRBD2 (6 bases). The germline V gene encodes CDR1 LGHDT and CDR2 YNNKEL (reference sequence). V lost 4 bases to trimming and J lost 5 bases, with 6 bases between them. The CDR3 extends over 12 amino acids. The CDR3 protein is CASSRTNNEQFF. In nucleotides, the CDR3 is TGTGCCAGCAGCCGGACTAACAATGAGCAGTTCTTC.

The chain employs TRBV11-3 and TRBJ2-5, with D perhaps matching TRBD1 (6 bases). In germline, CDR1 is SGHNT, CDR2 YENEEA. Trimming stripped 3 bases from V and 2 bases from J, with 13 bases between. CDR3 length equals 15 residues. CDR3 sequence reads: CASSFEGQPQETQYF. In nucleotides, the CDR3 is TGTGCCAGCAGCTTCGAAGGACAGCCACAAGAGACCCAGTACTTC.

The chain uses TRBV9 and TRBJ2-3, with 10 bases matching TRBD2. The CDR3 has 14 residues. Germline lookup yields CDR1 SGDLS and CDR2 YYNGEE. V lost 0 bases to trimming and J lost 8 bases; unmatched junction nucleotides: 3. The CDR3 here is CASSVALAGATQYF. For the CDR3, the DNA is TGTGCCAGCAGCGTAGCCCTAGCGGGGGCTACGCAGTATTTT.

The chain uses TRBV7-8 and TRBJ2-7; no definite D call. Trimming cost V 5 bases and J 7 bases, with 21 bases left between them. Germline values: CDR1 SGHVS, CDR2 FQNEAQ. This CDR3 contains 15 residues. This CDR3 is CASSVKRVPYEEQYF. The CDR3 DNA is TGTGCCAGCAGCGTAAAGAGAGTCCCCTACGAGGAGCAGTACTTC.

The chain combines TRBV24-1 with TRBJ1-2; TRBD1 matches 8 bases. Germline values: CDR1 KGHDR, CDR2 SFDVKD. V trimming: 4 bases; J trimming: 3 bases; junction bases outside the gene matches: 3. This CDR3 spans 14 amino acids. The CDR3 sequence: CATSDTGGDYGYTF. The CDR3 DNA sequence: TGTGCCACCAGTGACACAGGGGGTGACTATGGCTACACCTTC.

This clone appeared a single time. An end of the junction does not agree with germline; a read error may underlie this. The gene calls are TRBV7-7 and TRBJ1-2; TRBD1 agrees at 7 bases. Germline V gene data show CDR1 as SSHAT and CDR2 as FNYEAQ (reference sequence). This CDR3 region has 14 residues. The CDR3 protein is CASSRFTGDPNYTF. The CDR3 nucleotides read TGTGCTAGCAGCCGATTTACAGGGGACCCTAACTACACCTTC.

The V gene is TRBV5-4, the J gene TRBJ1-2; a weak D match, TRBD1 (6 bases). The V and J ends lost 0 bases and 4 bases respectively, with 13 bases between them. The CDR3 has 15 residues. Germline loops: CDR1 SGHNT, CDR2 YYREEE (reference sequence). DNA of the CDR3: TGTGCCAGCAGCTTGGAAGGGGGTGGCGGCTATGGCTACACCTTC. It yields the protein CASSLEGGGGYGYTF.

The chain recombines TRBV7-8 with TRBJ2-3; tentatively, D is TRBD2 (7 bases). Trimming shortened V by 1 base and J by 2 bases, and 13 bases separated the two germline ends. CDR3 length: 16 amino acids. Germline values: CDR1 SGHVS, CDR2 FQNEAQ. CDR3 protein: CASSLEPGGYTDTQYF. The CDR3 nucleotides read TGTGCCAGCAGCTTAGAACCGGGGGGCTACACAGATACGCAGTATTTT. Using reference TRBV7-8 and TRBJ2-3 for the parts outside the CDR3, the full variable domain is GAGVSQSPRYKVAKRGQDVALRCDPISGHVSLFWYQQALGQGPEFLTYFQNEAQLDKSGLPSDRFFAERPEGSVSTLKIQRTQQEDSAVYLCASSLEPGGYTDTQYFGPGTRLTVL.

The chain joins TRBV2 to TRBJ2-5; 7 nucleotides match TRBD1. Germline V lookup: CDR1 SNHLY, CDR2 FYNNEI. There are 13 residues in the CDR3. Germline trimming cut 6 bases from V and 2 bases from J; bases unmatched to any gene: 3. CDR3: CASRGQPQETQYF. In nucleotides, the CDR3 is TGTGCCAGCAGGGGACAGCCTCAAGAGACCCAGTACTTC.

The chain has TRBV7-2 and TRBJ2-2; D may be TRBD2 (6 bases). V lost 5 bases and J lost 4, with 14 bases in between. The germline gives CDR1 SGHTA, CDR2 FQGNSA. The CDR3 is made up of 15 amino acids. This chain's CDR3 is CASSVGGLSTGELFF. CDR3 sequence (DNA): TGTGCCAGCAGCGTCGGGGGTTTAAGCACCGGGGAGCTGTTTTTT.

For the CDR3, the DNA is TGTGCCAGCAGCGCACGGACAGGCGGAAACACCATATATTTT. It yields the protein CASSARTGGNTIYF. The chain recombines TRBV9 with TRBJ1-3, with 7 nucleotides matching TRBD1. From germline, CDR1 is SGDLS and CDR2 YYNGEE. This CDR3 spans 14 amino acids. With V trimmed by 3 bases and J by 4 bases, 4 bases remained unmatched.

The gene calls are TRBV13 and TRBJ1-2, with 7 bases matching TRBD1. CDR3 length equals 12 residues. CDR1 and CDR2 (germline): PRHDT, FYEKMQ (reference sequence). The J segment lost 8 bases and the V segment lost 5 bases, leaving 5 bases of the junction unmatched. CDR3 residues: CASSTDRTGYTF. In nucleotides, the CDR3 is TGTGCCAGCAGCACGGACAGGACAGGCTACACCTTC.

V is TRBV18 and J is TRBJ2-7; 9 positions match TRBD2. CDR3 length equals 13 residues. Looked up from germline, CDR1 is KGHSH and CDR2 is LQKENI. Losses at the gene ends were 6 bases for V and 6 bases for J; bases not matched to a gene: 6. In nucleotides, the CDR3 is TGTGCCAGCTCCCCGGCGGGGGGGAGCGAGCAGTACTTC. Translating gives CASSPAGGSEQYF.

The chain recombines TRBV6-2 or TRBV6-3 with TRBJ2-2; 14 bases are shared with TRBD2. V trimming: 5 bases; J trimming: 1 base; junction bases outside the gene matches: 9. From germline, CDR1 is MNHEY and CDR2 SVGEGT. There are 19 residues in the CDR3. The DNA for the CDR3 is TGTGCCAGCAGTACCCGACTAGCGGGAGGGCCGGGGAACACCGGGGAGCTGTTTTTT. Its translation: CASSTRLAGGPGNTGELFF.

This chain joins TRBV6-5 and TRBJ1-3, with unresolved D. Trimming pared 6 bases from V and 0 bases from J, leaving 12 bases between. The CDR3 extends over 15 amino acids. Germline values: CDR1 MNHEY, CDR2 SVGAGI. CDR3 nucleotide sequence: TGTGCCAGCAGACCCGACCGAGGCTCTGGAAACACCATATATTTT. It is translated as CASRPDRGSGNTIYF.

The rearrangement joins TRBV9 to TRBJ1-1; D is possibly TRBD1 (5 bases). Trimming removed 3 bases from V and 3 bases from J, with 9 bases in between. The CDR3 totals 13 residues. CDR1 and CDR2 from the germline V gene are SGDLS and YYNGEE. CDR3 nucleotides: TGTGCCAGCAGCGCAGGGTCGCACACTGAAGCTTTCTTT. This encodes CASSAGSHTEAFF.